These 23 T cell receptor beta chains were all obtained from the same sample, sequenced in a study of cytomegalovirus exposure and HLA in healthy donors. In the PCR, 60 Vbeta and 13 Jbeta primers were used. Using immunoSEQ multiplex PCR, the repertoire was profiled, and TCRdb retains in-frame clones only, with some absent. The data show 200,000 to 250,000 clones, with about 83% seen just once and around 1.2% held by the top ten. Sequencing input: PBMCs. These receptors were obtained from a human donor in good health.

The CDR3 loop is CASSPGTVNYGYTF. The CDR3 DNA reads TGTGCCAGCAGTCCCGGGACAGTTAACTATGGCTACACCTTC. The genes are TRBV6-5 and TRBJ1-2; 7 bases align to TRBD1. The CDR3 sequence is 14 residues long. CDR1 and CDR2 from the germline V gene are MNHEY and SVGAGI. Trimming at V came to 5 bases and at J to 1 base, leaving 4 bases not matched to a gene.

V is TRBV14 and J is TRBJ2-7, with 7 positions matching TRBD2. The germline V gene has CDR1 SGHDN and CDR2 FVKESK. This CDR3 comprises 16 residues. The V segment lost 5 bases and the J segment 0 bases; nucleotides outside the gene matches: 10. This chain's CDR3 is CASSALTSAHSYEQYF. CDR3 bases: TGTGCCAGCAGCGCATTAACTAGCGCGCACTCCTACGAGCAGTACTTC.

The chain recombines TRBV4-2 with TRBJ2-1, with 9 bases fitting TRBD1. The CDR3 totals 16 residues. Germline V gene lookup returns CDR1 LGHNA and CDR2 YNFKEQ. Unmatched junction bases numbered 10, after V lost 0 bases and J lost 10 bases. The CDR3 nucleotides are TGTGCCAGCAGCCAAGACCGGGACAGGGTTACGGCGGAGCAGTTCTTC. Protein product: CASSQDRDRVTAEQFF.

The chain has TRBV4-2 and TRBJ2-1; 8 bases agree with TRBD2. The germline CDR1 and CDR2 sequences are LGHNA and YNFKEQ. The CDR3 runs to 14 residues. The V gene end was trimmed by 8 bases and the J gene end by 5 bases; junction bases not matched to a gene: 8. Here the CDR3 DNA reads TGTGCCAGCGGGGTGGGACTAGTAGACAATGAGCAGTTCTTC. Amino acid sequence: CASGVGLVDNEQFF.

The chain joins TRBV7-3 to TRBJ2-7, with D tentatively TRBD2 (6 bases). The V end was cut by 2 bases, the J end by 6 bases, with 14 bases between. This CDR3 region has 14 residues. Germline values: CDR1 SGHTA, CDR2 FQGTGA. CDR3 loop: CASSLVGRSSEQYF. DNA of the CDR3: TGTGCCAGCAGCTTAGTCGGGAGAAGCAGCGAGCAGTACTTC. Full variable domain (outside the CDR3, taken from reference TRBV7-3 and TRBJ2-7): GAGVSQTPSNKVTEKGKYVELRCDPISGHTALYWYRQSLGQGPEFLIYFQGTGAADDSGLPNDRFFAVRPEGSVSTLKIQRTERGDSAVYLCASSLVGRSSEQYFGPGTRLTVT.

The DNA for the CDR3 is TGTGCCAGCAGCTTATCCAGGGCCTGGGGTTTGACAGATACGCAGTATTTT. Amino acids: CASSLSRAWGLTDTQYF. V is TRBV11-2 and J is TRBJ2-3; possible D gene TRBD1, 5 bases. The CDR3 length is 17 residues. The germline gives CDR1 SGHAT, CDR2 FQNNGV. Trimming took 2 bases from V and 3 from J, leaving 18 bases between them.

The J gene is TRBJ1-5, the V gene TRBV15, with 9 bases lining up with TRBD1. The CDR3 loop spans 15 amino acids. V lost 0 bases and J lost 6; bases outside the gene matches: 3. Germline CDR1 LNHNV, CDR2 YYDKDF (reference sequence). The CDR3 DNA is TGTGCCACCAGCAGAGATAAGACAGGGGGTCAGCCCCAGCATTTT. This codes for CATSRDKTGGQPQHF.

The chain has TRBV29-1 and TRBJ2-1, with 9 bases matching TRBD2. The CDR3 consists of 15 residues. CDR1 and CDR2 from the germline V gene are SQVTM and ANQGSEA. Trimming removed 6 bases from V and 8 bases from J; junction bases left unmatched: 14. For the CDR3, the DNA is TGCAGCGTGGTAGCGACTAGCGGCCTTTTGGATGAGCAGTTCTTC. This translates into CSVVATSGLLDEQFF.

This chain uses TRBV9 with TRBJ2-5, with TRBD1 identical over 8 bases. The CDR3 length is 14 residues. Germline CDR1 is SGDLS and CDR2 is YYNGEE. The V segment lost 4 bases and the J segment 2 bases; nucleotides outside the gene matches: 4. CDR3 in amino acids: CASSTRQGQETQYF. The CDR3 nucleotides read TGTGCCAGCAGCACCCGACAGGGGCAAGAGACCCAGTACTTC.

The chain uses TRBV19 and TRBJ2-5; perhaps TRBD1 as D (7 bases). The V gene's germline CDR1 is LNHDA and CDR2 SQIVND (reference sequence). The CDR3 runs to 14 residues. V was pared by 4 bases and J by 1 base, with 10 bases between. The CDR3 here is CASSRRDSQETQYF. CDR3 sequence (DNA): TGTGCCAGTAGTAGGAGGGACAGCCAAGAGACCCAGTACTTC.

V is TRBV27 and J is TRBJ2-1, with D possibly matching TRBD1 (6 bases). Germline loops: CDR1 MNHEY, CDR2 SMNVEV (reference sequence). The CDR3 extends over 14 amino acids. V was trimmed by 7 bases and J by 6 bases, leaving 16 bases between them. DNA for the CDR3: TGTGCCAGCACCCCACTCCAGGGGACCAATGAGCAGTTCTTC. It is translated as CASTPLQGTNEQFF.

In its sample, this clone was seen once. This specimen includes other DNA sequences encoding the same CDR3. The chain links TRBV5-1 to TRBJ2-5, with 10 bases aligning to TRBD1. Germline V lookup: CDR1 SGHRS, CDR2 YFSETQ. J lost 3 bases, V lost 4 bases, and 3 bases had no gene match. The CDR3 totals 14 residues. CDR3 residues: CASSLGQGKETQYF. The CDR3 DNA reads as TGCGCCAGCAGCCTGGGACAGGGGAAAGAGACCCAGTACTTC.

V and J are TRBV2 and TRBJ1-3, with D possibly TRBD1 on 5 matching bases. CDR1 is SNHLY and CDR2 is FYNNEI in the germline V gene. The CDR3 length is 14 residues. Trimming pared 4 bases from V and 2 bases from J, leaving 9 bases between. Written as DNA, the CDR3 is TGTGCCAGCAGTGCTGGCAGGGCTGGAAACACCATATATTTT. Amino acids: CASSAGRAGNTIYF. The variable domain in full, with the rest retrieved from reference TRBV2 and TRBJ1-3, is EPEVTQTPSHQVTQMGQEVILRCVPISNHLYFYWYRQILGQKVEFLVSFYNNEISEKSEIFDDQFSVERPDGSNFTLKIRSTKLEDSAMYFCASSAGRAGNTIYFGEGSWLTVV.

The CDR3 here is CATSRQGTGANVLTF. CDR3 bases: TGTGCCACCAGCAGACAGGGTACTGGGGCCAACGTCCTGACTTTC. This chain uses TRBV15 with TRBJ2-6, with D maybe TRBD1 (5 bases). The V gene's germline CDR1 is LNHNV and CDR2 YYDKDF (reference sequence). V dropped 2 bases and J dropped 2 bases, with 7 bases sitting between them. This CDR3 is 15 amino acids long.

V and J are TRBV6-6 and TRBJ1-4; TRBD1 aligns across 8 bases. V was pared by 5 bases and J by 7 bases, with 9 bases of the junction left unmatched. CDR1 and CDR2 (germline): MNHNY, SVGAGI (reference sequence). The CDR3 spans 15 residues. CDR3 coding DNA: TGTGCCAGCAGTCCACCGGGACAGGCCCTTGAAAAACTGTTTTTT. This gives the protein CASSPPGQALEKLFF.

The rearrangement links TRBV7-9 to TRBJ1-1, with a weak D call TRBD1 (6 bases). There are 14 residues in the CDR3. Germline CDR1 and CDR2: SEHNR and FQNEAQ (reference sequence). Trimming stripped 6 bases from V and 2 bases from J, with 13 bases between. The CDR3 DNA reads as TGTGCCAGCAGAAAAGGACAGACAAACACTGAAGCTTTCTTT. Encoded protein: CASRKGQTNTEAFF.

The V gene is TRBV29-1, the J gene TRBJ2-3; 8 bases are a match to TRBD2. CDR1 SQVTM and CDR2 ANQGSEA come from the germline V gene. The V gene end was trimmed by 7 bases and the J gene end by 2 bases; junction bases not matched to a gene: 11. This CDR3 is built from 15 residues. The CDR3 is CSAPRTSSHTDTQYF. For the CDR3, the DNA is TGCAGCGCTCCGAGGACTAGCAGCCACACAGATACGCAGTATTTT.

V and J are TRBV27 and TRBJ2-7, with 12 positions matching TRBD2. J gave up 4 bases and V 5 bases, and 3 bases lay outside the gene matches. Per germline, CDR1 MNHEY and CDR2 SMNVEV (reference sequence). The CDR3 totals 14 residues. The CDR3 DNA sequence: TGTGCCAGCAGTCTAGCGGGAGGGTGGTACGAGCAGTACTTC. It translates to CASSLAGGWYEQYF.

The table lists this clone with a few counts. The chain couples TRBV6-1 to TRBJ2-2; TRBD2 matches at 7 bases. V lost 0 bases to trimming and J lost 1 base; unmatched junction nucleotides: 11. Germline CDR1 and CDR2: MNHNS and SASEGT. The CDR3 extends over 19 amino acids. The CDR3 DNA reads as TGTGCCAGCAGTGAAGCTCGGTCGCGACTAGCTGAGAACACCGGGGAGCTGTTTTTT. Protein sequence: CASSEARSRLAENTGELFF.

The CDR3 DNA follows: TGCGCCAGCTCTTCGGGACAGTCCTACGAGCAGTACTTC. This gives the protein CASSSGQSYEQYF. The chain combines TRBV10-2 with TRBJ2-7; 7 positions match TRBD1. CDR1 is WSHSY and CDR2 is SAAADI in the germline V gene. There are 13 residues in the CDR3. V lost 8 bases and J lost 1; bases outside the gene matches: 5.

This chain connects TRBV25-1 to TRBJ1-3; D unclear. The CDR3 length is 13 residues. Trimming removed 6 bases from V and 0 bases from J, with 6 bases in between. CDR1 MGHDK and CDR2 SYGVNS come from the germline V gene. The CDR3 nucleotides read TGTGCCAGCAGGTCTTTCTCTGGAAACACCATATATTTT. This encodes CASRSFSGNTIYF. Full variable domain (remainder filled in from reference TRBV25-1 and TRBJ1-3): EADIYQTPRYLVIGTGKKITLECSQTMGHDKMYWYQQDPGMELHLIHYSYGVNSTEKGDLSSESTVSRIRTEHFPLTLESARPSHTSQYLCASRSFSGNTIYFGEGSWLTVV.

The chain has TRBV7-2 and TRBJ2-7; D possibly corresponds to TRBD2 (6 bases). The CDR3 runs to 16 residues. Germline values: CDR1 SGHTA, CDR2 FQGNSA. Trimming took off 5 bases at V and 6 bases at J, with 23 bases between the two ends. The CDR3 region has the DNA TGTGCCAGCAGCCCTTCCCCTCGGGGCGGGAAGGGCGAGCAGTACTTC. Its protein product is CASSPSPRGGKGEQYF.

In this sample, this clone turned up a few times. This chain links TRBV28 with TRBJ2-7; TRBD2 matches 9 bases. Looked up from germline, CDR1 is MDHEN and CDR2 is SYDVKM. CDR3 size: 15 residues. The V and J ends lost 7 bases and 5 bases, in that order; junction bases with no gene match: 12. The CDR3 region is CASINSGTSFNEQYF. The CDR3 DNA is TGTGCCAGCATTAATTCCGGGACTAGCTTCAACGAGCAGTACTTC.